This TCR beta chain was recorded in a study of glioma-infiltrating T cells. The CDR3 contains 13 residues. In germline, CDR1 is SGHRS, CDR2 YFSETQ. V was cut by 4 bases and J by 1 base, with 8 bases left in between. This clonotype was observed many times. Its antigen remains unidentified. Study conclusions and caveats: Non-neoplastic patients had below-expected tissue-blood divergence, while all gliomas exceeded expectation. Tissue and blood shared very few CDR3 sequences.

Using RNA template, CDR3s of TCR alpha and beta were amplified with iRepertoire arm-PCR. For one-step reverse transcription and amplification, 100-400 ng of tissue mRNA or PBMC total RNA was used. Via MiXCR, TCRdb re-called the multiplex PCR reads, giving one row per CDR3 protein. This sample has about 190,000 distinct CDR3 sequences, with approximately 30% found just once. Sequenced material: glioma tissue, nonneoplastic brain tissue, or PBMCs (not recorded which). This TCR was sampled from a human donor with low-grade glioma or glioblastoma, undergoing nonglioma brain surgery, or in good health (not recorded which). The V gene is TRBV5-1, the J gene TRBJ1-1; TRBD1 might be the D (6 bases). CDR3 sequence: CASSVQGNTEAFF. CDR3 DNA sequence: TGCGCCAGCAGCGTACAGGGGAACACTGAAGCTTTCTTT.